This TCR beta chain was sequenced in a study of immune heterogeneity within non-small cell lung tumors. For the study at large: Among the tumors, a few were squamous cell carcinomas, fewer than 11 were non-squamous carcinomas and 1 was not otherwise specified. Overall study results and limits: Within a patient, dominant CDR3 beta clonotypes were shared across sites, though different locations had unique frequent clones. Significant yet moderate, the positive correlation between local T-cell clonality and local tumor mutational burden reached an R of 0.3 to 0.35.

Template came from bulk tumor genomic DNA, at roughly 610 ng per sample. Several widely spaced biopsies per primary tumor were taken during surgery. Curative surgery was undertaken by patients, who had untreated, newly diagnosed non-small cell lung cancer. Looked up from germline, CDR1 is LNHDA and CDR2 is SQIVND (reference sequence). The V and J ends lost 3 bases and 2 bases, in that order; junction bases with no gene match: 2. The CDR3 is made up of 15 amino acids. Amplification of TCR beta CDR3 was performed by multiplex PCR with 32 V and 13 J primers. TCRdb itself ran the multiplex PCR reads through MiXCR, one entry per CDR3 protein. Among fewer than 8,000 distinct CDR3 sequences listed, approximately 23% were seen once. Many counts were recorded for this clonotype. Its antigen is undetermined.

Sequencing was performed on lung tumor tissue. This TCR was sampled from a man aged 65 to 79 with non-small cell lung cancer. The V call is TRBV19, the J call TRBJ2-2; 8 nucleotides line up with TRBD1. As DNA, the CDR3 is TGTGCCAGTAGTATCCAGGGGGCTAACACCGGGGAGCTGTTTTTT. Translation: CASSIQGANTGELFF.